This TCR beta chain was profiled in a study of Graves' ophthalmopathy and Graves' hyperthyroidism. Using RNA transcripts, the TCR beta CDR3 regions were amplified. Scientists carried out first-round RT-PCR using HTBI primers and then a second-round multiplex PCR. Via MiXCR, TCRdb re-called the multiplex PCR reads, giving one row per CDR3 protein. The top ten hold approximately 12% of the sample, which has over a million distinct CDR3 sequences, around a third seen once. This CDR3 has 14 amino acids. After removal of 4 bases from V and 4 bases from J, the junction contained 7 bases not matched to a gene. CDR1 SQVTM and CDR2 ANQGSEA come from the germline V gene.

The receptor's source is an adult man with Graves' hyperthyroidism. The V and J genes are TRBV29-1 and TRBJ2-5, with TRBD1 matching 9 bases. Sequenced material: peripheral blood or thyroid tissue (not recorded which). The CDR3, as DNA: TGCAGCGTTGTGGGGACAGGGATGAGAGAGACCCAGTACTTC. It translates to CSVVGTGMRETQYF.